The 21 T cell receptor beta chains presented below share a single source sample, sequenced in a study of cytomegalovirus exposure and HLA in healthy donors. PCR involved 60 Vbeta and 13 Jbeta primers. Profiling relied on immunoSEQ multiplex PCR, and the TCRdb table lists in-frame clones only, not all of them. The sample records roughly 150,000 clones, roughly 80% being singletons. The sample taken for sequencing was PBMCs. Every receptor here comes from a female donor in good health and CMV-seronegative.

This clone came up a few times. The V call is TRBV6-1, the J call TRBJ2-3; D is possibly TRBD1 (5 bases). V was clipped by 1 base and J by 4 bases, with 15 bases between them. CDR3 length: 16 residues. The germline CDR1 and CDR2 sequences are MNHNS and SASEGT. Here the CDR3 DNA reads TGTGCCAGCAGTGAAGATGTGGGGCTTCTCCCAGATACGCAGTATTTT. It translates to CASSEDVGLLPDTQYF.

The chain has TRBV7-2 and TRBJ2-7, with a tentative D call TRBD1 (6 bases). Germline V lookup: CDR1 SGHTA, CDR2 FQGNSA. The CDR3 totals 14 residues. V was shortened by 2 bases and J by 2 bases, with 10 bases between the two germline ends. This CDR3 is CASSLQGNTYEQYF. CDR3 DNA: TGTGCCAGCAGCTTACAGGGGAACACCTACGAGCAGTACTTC.

The V call is TRBV6-1, the J call TRBJ1-5; no firm D call. Germline V CDR1 and CDR2: MNHNS, SASEGT. This CDR3 has 13 residues. The ends were cut back, 8 bases at V and 0 bases at J, with 8 bases in the middle. In nucleotides, the CDR3 is TGTGCCAGCCTACTATCTAGCAATCAGCCCCAGCATTTT. Translated, it gives CASLLSSNQPQHF.

J is TRBJ1-2 and V is TRBV6-1; TRBD1 matches at 11 bases. This CDR3 has 14 residues. Per the germline V gene, CDR1 is MNHNS and CDR2 is SASEGT. The ends lost 5 bases at V and 6 bases at J; junction bases unmatched: 5. The CDR3 loop is CASSRTGGKDGYTF. CDR3 nucleotides: TGTGCCAGCAGTAGGACAGGGGGCAAGGATGGCTACACCTTC.

The chain is built from TRBV5-1 and TRBJ2-7; D might be TRBD1 (6 bases). From germline, CDR1 is SGHRS and CDR2 YFSETQ. The length of the CDR3 is 13 residues. V lost 4 bases, J lost 0 bases, and 8 bases lay in between. The CDR3 sequence is CASSEDSSYEQYF. CDR3 nucleotides: TGCGCCAGCAGCGAGGACAGCTCCTACGAGCAGTACTTC.

Many counts were recorded for this clone. The chain is built from TRBV4-2 and TRBJ2-1, with TRBD2 matching 10 bases. This CDR3 spans 16 amino acids. The germline CDR1 and CDR2 sequences are LGHNA and YNFKEQ. The trim removed 0 bases at V and 3 bases at J, leaving 2 bases unmatched. In nucleotides, the CDR3 is TGTGCCAGCAGCCAAGATAGGACTAGCGGCTACAATGAGCAGTTCTTC. This translates into CASSQDRTSGYNEQFF.

This chain links TRBV5-1 with TRBJ1-1; 9 bases are shared with TRBD1. The CDR3 contains 11 residues. J lost 12 bases, V lost 4 bases, and 4 bases had no gene match. Germline lookup yields CDR1 SGHRS and CDR2 YFSETQ. The CDR3 DNA sequence: TGCGCCAGCAGCAAGGGACAGGGCTCTTTCTTT. Protein sequence: CASSKGQGSFF. The variable domain in full, completed from reference TRBV5-1 and TRBJ1-1, reads KAGVTQTPRYLIKTRGQQVTLSCSPISGHRSVSWYQQTPGQGLQFLFEYFSETQRNKGNFPGRFSGRQFSNSRSEMNVSTLELGDSALYLCASSKGQGSFFGQGTRLTVV.

The chain is built from TRBV15 and TRBJ1-2; D is possibly TRBD1 (6 bases). This CDR3 has 16 amino acids. V dropped 5 bases and J dropped 4 bases, with 20 bases sitting between them. The germline CDR1 and CDR2 sequences are LNHNV and YYDKDF (reference sequence). CDR3: CATSRGDTTYGYGYTF. In DNA, the CDR3 is TGTGCCACCAGCCGAGGGGACACGACGTATGGCTATGGCTACACCTTC. Full variable domain (missing parts from reference TRBV15 and TRBJ1-2): DAMVIQNPRYQVTQFGKPVTLSCSQTLNHNVMYWYQQKSSQAPKLLFHYYDKDFNNEADTPDNFQSRRPNTSFCFLDIRSPGLGDTAMYLCATSRGDTTYGYGYTFGSGTRLTVV.

V gene TRBV5-1 combines with J gene TRBJ2-7; 10 bases fit TRBD2. Germline CDR1 is SGHRS and CDR2 is YFSETQ. The trim removed 4 bases at V and 1 base at J, leaving 5 bases unmatched. CDR3 size: 15 residues. The CDR3 spells CASSILSGRSYEQYF. In DNA form, the CDR3 reads TGCGCCAGCAGCATCCTTAGCGGGAGGTCCTACGAGCAGTACTTC.

The J gene is TRBJ2-5, the V gene TRBV5-1; D perhaps matches TRBD2 (6 bases). V gave up 0 bases and J gave up 1 base, with 10 bases separating them. This CDR3 has 15 amino acids. Germline V lookup: CDR1 SGHRS, CDR2 YFSETQ. The CDR3 region is CASSLGGVGQETQYF. The CDR3 nucleotides read TGCGCCAGCAGCTTGGGGGGGGTGGGCCAAGAGACCCAGTACTTC.

CDR3 sequence reads: CASKSSGSGFAYEQYF. DNA of the CDR3: TGTGCCAGCAAATCTAGCGGGAGCGGTTTCGCCTACGAGCAGTACTTC. The V call is TRBV13, the J call TRBJ2-7, with 10 bases aligning to TRBD2. Losses at the gene ends were 7 bases for V and 2 bases for J; bases not matched to a gene: 11. The CDR3 length is 16 residues. CDR1 and CDR2 from the germline V gene are PRHDT and FYEKMQ (reference sequence).

As regards this clone: The same CDR3 also results from other DNA sequences found in this sample. The chain recombines TRBV11-2 with TRBJ2-7; TRBD2 matches at 10 bases. The CDR3 consists of 14 residues. V gave up 5 bases and J gave up 3 bases; unmatched junction bases: 4. From germline, CDR1 is SGHAT and CDR2 FQNNGV. The CDR3 DNA reads TGTGCCAGCAGCCTCGGACTAGCGGTCTACGAGCAGTACTTC. This sequence encodes CASSLGLAVYEQYF.

The chain uses TRBV19 and TRBJ1-5; a weak D match, TRBD1 (5 bases). V was clipped by 7 bases and J by 2 bases, with 15 bases between them. Looked up from germline, CDR1 is LNHDA and CDR2 is SQIVND (reference sequence). CDR3 size: 15 residues. The CDR3, as DNA: TGTGCCAGTACCACATGGGGGGGAGGCAATCAGCCCCAGCATTTT. Protein product: CASTTWGGGNQPQHF. Drawing the rest from reference TRBV19 and TRBJ1-5, the complete variable domain is DGGITQSPKYLFRKEGQNVTLSCEQNLNHDAMYWYRQDPGQGLRLIYYSQIVNDFQKGDIAEGYSVSREKKESFPLTVTSAQKNPTAFYLCASTTWGGGNQPQHFGDGTRLSIL.

The chain is built from TRBV13 and TRBJ1-4, with D perhaps matching TRBD1 (5 bases). The CDR3 runs to 16 residues. V was shortened by 4 bases and J by 6 bases, with 18 bases between the two germline ends. Germline CDR1 PRHDT, CDR2 FYEKMQ (reference sequence). The chain's CDR3 is CASSSGAGGEDEKLFF. CDR3 DNA: TGTGCCAGCAGCTCCGGTGCGGGAGGGGAAGATGAAAAACTGTTTTTT.

The chain has TRBV9 and TRBJ1-5; possible D gene TRBD1, 5 bases. CDR1 SGDLS and CDR2 YYNGEE come from the germline V gene. This CDR3 spans 15 amino acids. V lost 0 bases to trimming and J lost 7 bases, with 14 bases between them. The CDR3 region is CASSVDPTGDQPQHF. CDR3 DNA sequence: TGTGCCAGCAGCGTAGACCCCACGGGGGACCAGCCCCAGCATTTT.

This clone was counted between two and nine times. The chain links TRBV6-1 to TRBJ2-1; D possibly corresponds to TRBD2 (6 bases). Trimming shortened V by 4 bases and J by 8 bases, and 15 bases separated the two germline ends. Per the germline V gene, CDR1 is MNHNS and CDR2 is SASEGT. The CDR3 has 14 amino acids. The CDR3 sequence: CASSGGGPRDEQFF. CDR3 nucleotides: TGTGCCAGCAGTGGAGGAGGGCCCCGGGATGAGCAGTTCTTC.

V usage is TRBV19 and J usage is TRBJ2-1; 10 positions match TRBD2. Germline CDR1 LNHDA, CDR2 SQIVND (reference sequence). CDR3 length: 15 amino acids. After removal of 5 bases from V and 4 bases from J, the junction contained 5 bases not matched to a gene. The CDR3: CASSATSGVYNEQFF. As DNA, the CDR3 is TGTGCCAGTAGTGCCACTAGCGGGGTATACAATGAGCAGTTCTTC.

This clone was seen only once. The chain is built from TRBV7-2 and TRBJ2-5, with a tentative D call TRBD2 (6 bases). The CDR3 spans 14 residues. Trimming removed 5 bases at V and 5 bases at J, with 15 bases between. The germline gives CDR1 SGHTA, CDR2 FQGNSA. In DNA form, the CDR3 reads TGTGCCAGCAGCGGCGGGTGGGGGGTGGAGACCCAGTACTTC. The encoded protein is CASSGGWGVETQYF.

The chain couples TRBV28 to TRBJ2-7; 9 bases are a match to TRBD1. The germline gives CDR1 MDHEN, CDR2 SYDVKM. The V segment lost 3 bases and the J segment 3 bases; nucleotides outside the gene matches: 6. CDR3 size: 15 residues. The CDR3 DNA follows: TGTGCCAGCAGTTTCGGGGACAGGGCCATCTACGAGCAGTACTTC. Amino acids: CASSFGDRAIYEQYF.

The CDR3 loop is CASSFRGGDQPQHF. The CDR3 DNA sequence: TGTGCCAGCAGTTTTAGGGGAGGGGATCAGCCCCAGCATTTT. The rearrangement uses TRBV28 and TRBJ1-5; D perhaps matches TRBD1 (5 bases). Germline values: CDR1 MDHEN, CDR2 SYDVKM. This CDR3 has 14 residues. With 3 bases removed from V and 5 bases from J, the gap between germline ends came to 11 bases. Full variable domain (rest looked up from reference TRBV28 and TRBJ1-5): DVKVTQSSRYLVKRTGEKVFLECVQDMDHENMFWYRQDPGLGLRLIYFSYDVKMKEKGDIPEGYSVSREKKERFSLILESASTNQTSMYLCASSFRGGDQPQHFGDGTRLSIL.

In nucleotides, the CDR3 is TGCGCCAGCAGTGGACTAGCGGGAGTGTATGAGCAGTTCTTC. Its translation is CASSGLAGVYEQFF. The V and J genes are TRBV10-2 and TRBJ2-1; 12 bases match TRBD2. There are 14 residues in the CDR3. In germline, CDR1 is WSHSY, CDR2 SAAADI. The V and J ends lost 4 bases and 8 bases, in that order; junction bases with no gene match: 3.